Below, 14 T cell receptor beta chains from the same sample are listed, as sequenced in a study of shared clonotypes between healthy human individuals. Method: immunoSEQ multiplex PCR; TCRdb's copy keeps in-frame clones and lacks some. The sample includes hundreds of thousands of clones, approximately 95% of them seen just once. The naive CD8 population came from CD45RO-negative cells selected for CCR7, without terminally differentiated effector memory CD45RA+ cells. Input material: naive CD8+ T cells sorted from blood. These receptors came from a woman between 25 and 40 years old in good health.

CDR3 bases: TGTGCCAGCAGTGAAGAAGAAAGGTACACTGAAGCTTTCTTT. Translation gives CASSEEERYTEAFF. The genes are TRBV6-1 and TRBJ1-1; D gene ambiguous. The CDR3 consists of 14 residues. The V end lost 1 base, the J end lost 3 bases, and 9 bases lay between the germline ends. Germline V gene lookup returns CDR1 MNHNS and CDR2 SASEGT.

This chain joins TRBV27 and TRBJ2-6; D unclear. CDR3 length: 15 amino acids. V lost 2 bases and J 2 bases, leaving 7 bases between the germline ends. CDR1 is MNHEY and CDR2 is SMNVEV in the germline V gene (reference sequence). This CDR3 reads CASSLVNPGANVLTF. The DNA of the CDR3 is TGTGCCAGCAGTTTAGTCAATCCTGGGGCCAACGTCCTGACTTTC.

The genes are TRBV28 and TRBJ2-7; D gene ambiguous. This CDR3 has 15 amino acids. The germline V and J ends were trimmed by 4 bases and 0 bases, with 13 bases remaining between them. Germline assignment: CDR1 MDHEN and CDR2 SYDVKM. The DNA for the CDR3 is TGTGCCAGCAGTTCTCCCCTACTACCCTCCTACGAGCAGTACTTC. Protein sequence: CASSSPLLPSYEQYF.

This chain joins TRBV28 and TRBJ2-1, with TRBD2 as a possible D gene (6 bases). The V gene's germline CDR1 is MDHEN and CDR2 SYDVKM. V was pared by 2 bases and J by 10 bases, with 18 bases between. This CDR3 has 15 amino acids. The CDR3 nucleotides are TGTGCCAGCAGTTTAGCTAGCGCCTACTTGCGAGAGCAGTTCTTC. Its translation is CASSLASAYLREQFF.

V and J are TRBV28 and TRBJ2-1; D not certain. The ends were cut back, 3 bases at V and 0 bases at J, with 12 bases in the middle. This CDR3 region has 16 residues. Per the germline V gene, CDR1 is MDHEN and CDR2 is SYDVKM. This CDR3 reads CASSLGVTPSYNEQFF. CDR3 sequence (DNA): TGTGCCAGCAGTTTGGGTGTAACGCCCTCCTACAATGAGCAGTTCTTC.

The chain uses TRBV5-5 and TRBJ1-2; TRBD1 might be the D (5 bases). The CDR3 has 14 residues. V gave up 0 bases and J gave up 5 bases, with 11 bases separating them. Germline loops: CDR1 SGHKS, CDR2 YYEKEE (reference sequence). The CDR3 loop reads CASSLEQGRYGYTF. The CDR3 DNA reads TGTGCCAGCAGCTTGGAGCAGGGACGGTATGGCTACACCTTC.

The chain is built from TRBV7-9 and TRBJ2-7; D call uncertain. The germline V gene encodes CDR1 SEHNR and CDR2 FQNEAQ (reference sequence). This CDR3 contains 13 residues. Trimming took off 5 bases at V and 4 bases at J, with 12 bases between the two ends. DNA for the CDR3: TGTGCCAGCAGCAACCCTCGGACGTACGAGCAGTACTTC. The encoded protein is CASSNPRTYEQYF.

The chain has TRBV29-1 and TRBJ1-3; D gene unclear. The ends were cut back, 0 bases at V and 2 bases at J, with 11 bases in the middle. The CDR3 covers 15 residues. CDR1 is SQVTM and CDR2 is ANQGSEA in the germline V gene. The CDR3 nucleotides read TGCAGCGTTGAAGACCGAACTCGTGCTGGAAACACCATATATTTT. Translation gives CSVEDRTRAGNTIYF.

V gene TRBV5-4 combines with J gene TRBJ2-7; TRBD2 might be the D (5 bases). V was trimmed by 1 base and J by 2 bases, leaving 7 bases between them. The V gene's germline CDR1 is SGHNT and CDR2 YYREEE (reference sequence). The CDR3 length is 13 residues. CDR3 sequence: CASSLSGPYEQYF. The CDR3 DNA is TGTGCCAGCAGCTTGAGCGGTCCCTACGAGCAGTACTTC.

CDR3 residues: CASSLGFGRVGSEQFF. DNA for the CDR3: TGTGCCAGCAGCTTAGGGTTCGGGAGGGTCGGGTCCGAGCAGTTCTTC. V is TRBV7-8 and J is TRBJ2-1; 8 bases map to TRBD2. With 1 base clipped from V and 10 bases from J, the junction kept 12 bases outside the gene matches. Germline V CDR1 and CDR2: SGHVS, FQNEAQ. CDR3 length: 16 amino acids.

The V and J genes are TRBV30 and TRBJ2-5; tentatively, D is TRBD1 (5 bases). The last part of the DNA fits TRBJ2-7 better; the J call may be wrong. The CDR3 runs to 12 residues. Germline CDR1 and CDR2: GTSNPN and SVGIG (reference sequence). CDR3 DNA sequence: TGTGCCTGGACAGGGAACTCCTACGAGCAGTACTTC. Its protein product is CAWTGNSYEQYF.

The CDR3: CASLPGTGAYEQYF. The CDR3 region has the DNA TGTGCCAGCCTCCCCGGGACAGGAGCGTACGAGCAGTACTTC. The V call is TRBV11-2, the J call TRBJ2-7; 8 nucleotides align to TRBD1. The CDR3 totals 14 residues. The V segment lost 8 bases and the J segment 4 bases; nucleotides outside the gene matches: 10. CDR1 SGHAT and CDR2 FQNNGV come from the germline V gene.

The rearrangement uses TRBV7-9 and TRBJ2-1, with D possibly being TRBD2 (5 bases). V shed 1 base and J shed 0 bases, with 10 bases lying between them. CDR1 and CDR2 from the germline V gene are SEHNR and FQNEAQ (reference sequence). The length of the CDR3 is 16 residues. CDR3 coding DNA: TGTGCCAGCAGCTTAGGGACTGACCGCTCCTACAATGAGCAGTTCTTC. The encoded protein is CASSLGTDRSYNEQFF.

This rearrangement joins TRBV2 to TRBJ1-1; no clear D. This CDR3 is built from 12 residues. Trimming removed 4 bases from V and 3 bases from J, with 6 bases in between. From germline, CDR1 is SNHLY and CDR2 FYNNEI. The CDR3 bases are TGTGCCAGCAGTGGACGGTACACTGAAGCTTTCTTT. It specifies CASSGRYTEAFF. Looking up the rest from reference TRBV2 and TRBJ1-1 gives the full variable domain: EPEVTQTPSHQVTQMGQEVILRCVPISNHLYFYWYRQILGQKVEFLVSFYNNEISEKSEIFDDQFSVERPDGSNFTLKIRSTKLEDSAMYFCASSGRYTEAFFGQGTRLTVV.